The source of this T cell receptor (beta chain) is a study of T cells after posttransplantation cyclophosphamide listed by TCRdb under 2016. For context, the study as a whole: The study tracked T cell repertoire reconstitution by TRB sequencing after myeloablative bone marrow transplantation using posttransplantation cyclophosphamide as GVHD prophylaxis. Public TRB sequences were searched against a database of over 3,600 sequences associated with responses to pathogens, tumor antigens, self-antigens and alloantigens. Because TRA and TRB clonality correlated tightly in 9 samples, later TCR analyses were limited to TRB. Samples from some 40 PTCy-treated patients, along with samples from some 15 of their related bone marrow donors, underwent antigen receptor sequencing. TRB sequencing was performed on blood from all 35 or so PTCy patients with 1-year posttransplant specimens. In 3 patients, up to 3 additional blood samples taken between 2 and 5.2 years after transplant also underwent TRB sequencing, as did pretransplant blood from 4 patients.

The CDR1 and CDR2 encoded by the germline V gene are SGDLS and YYNGEE. Here V drops 0 bases and J drops 0 bases, and the junction holds 4 bases not matched to any gene. Including cysteine and phenylalanine, the CDR3 has 16 amino acids. Here the CDR3 DNA is all that survives: 48 bases in frame from base 1. TRB sequencing was run on genomic DNA with either the immunoSEQ assay at survey resolution or the hsTCRB kit. The paper's data handling went like this. The immunoSEQ software handled the initial read processing, while the LymphoSeq R package was used for the repertoire analyses. For each TRB dataset, clonality was calculated as 1 minus normalized Shannon entropy, and the Gini coefficient was computed as well. Phenotypes of unsorted samples were inferred by mapping TRB sequences from sorted subsets of the recipient or donor onto the same recipient's unsorted samples. Held by TCRdb, this immuneACCESS table contains in-frame sequences only and omits some clones. Under half of the omission traces to an unresolved V gene where checked; the cause of the rest is unknown. That table furnishes V, J and clone size, whereas the DNA furnished D and trimming. The sample table holds some 17,000 clones, of which approximately 81% were seen once. The ten largest clones add up to under 3.5% of the sample.

On this clone: This receptor's antigen is unknown. No qualities accompany the bases; no much larger clone lies one base away.

A control cohort of about a dozen patients who had been given myeloablative marrow transplants with methotrexate plus a calcineurin inhibitor was sampled 1 year after transplant. Peripheral blood and bone marrow mononuclear cells were isolated by Ficoll-Hypaque density centrifugation and cryopreserved. Results the study describes overall, beyond this receptor: Donor-recipient similarity was low at 1-2 months but increased during the first year, and donor CD8+ memory clones often dominated later blood repertoires. The TRB repertoires of T cells infiltrating skin or the GI tract showed only limited overlap with the TRB repertoires found in blood. Across fewer than 50 patients, recipient CMV seropositivity and CMV reactivation were highly associated with TRB clonality; PTCy diversity was similar to CNI/methotrexate controls.

This sequence originates from a male patient younger than 45 who received an allogeneic stem cell transplant from an unrelated donor, was CMV-positive, and had acute and chronic GVHD. Once a transplant has taken place, some T cells may be donor derived. The input for sequencing was PBMCs, taken roughly 470 days after allogeneic stem cell transplant with calcineurin inhibitor and methotrexate. The chain employs TRBV9 and TRBJ2-5; TRBD2 matches 8 bases in the middle. Here is the DNA: TGTGCCAGCAGCGTAGCGTCGGGGGGGTACCAAGAGACCCAGTACTTC. Its protein product is CASSVASGGYQETQYF. With the rest looked up from the reference TRBV9 and TRBJ2-5 genes rather than sequenced, the full variable domain is DSGVTQTPKHLITATGQRVTLRCSPRSGDLSVYWYQQSLDQGLQFLIQYYNGEERAKGNILERFSAQQFPDLHSELNLSSLELGDSALYFCASSVASGGYQETQYFGPGTRLLVL.